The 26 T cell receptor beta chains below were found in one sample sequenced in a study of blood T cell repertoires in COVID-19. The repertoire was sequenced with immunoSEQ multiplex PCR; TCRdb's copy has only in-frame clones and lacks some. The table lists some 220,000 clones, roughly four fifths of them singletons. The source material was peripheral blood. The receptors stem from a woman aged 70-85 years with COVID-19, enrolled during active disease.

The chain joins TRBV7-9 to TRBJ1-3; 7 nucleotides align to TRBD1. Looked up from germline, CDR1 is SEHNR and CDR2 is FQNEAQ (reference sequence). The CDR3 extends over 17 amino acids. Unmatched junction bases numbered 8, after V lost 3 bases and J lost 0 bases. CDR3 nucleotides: TGTGCCAGCAGCTTCTACCGAGGGGGCCTCTCTGGAAACACCATATATTTT. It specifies CASSFYRGGLSGNTIYF.

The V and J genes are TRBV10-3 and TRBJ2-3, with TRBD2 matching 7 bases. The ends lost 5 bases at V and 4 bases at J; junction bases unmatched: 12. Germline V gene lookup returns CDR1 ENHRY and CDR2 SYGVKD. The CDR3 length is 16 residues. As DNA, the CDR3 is TGTGCCATCAGTCCCGCGAGGGGAGGGATTTCAGATACGCAGTATTTT. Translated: CAISPARGGISDTQYF.

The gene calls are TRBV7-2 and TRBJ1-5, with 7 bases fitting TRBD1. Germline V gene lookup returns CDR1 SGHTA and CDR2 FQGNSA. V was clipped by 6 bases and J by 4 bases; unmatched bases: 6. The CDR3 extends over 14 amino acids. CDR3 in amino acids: CASSPGGRNQPQHF. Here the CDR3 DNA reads TGTGCCAGCAGTCCAGGGGGGAGGAATCAGCCCCAGCATTTT.

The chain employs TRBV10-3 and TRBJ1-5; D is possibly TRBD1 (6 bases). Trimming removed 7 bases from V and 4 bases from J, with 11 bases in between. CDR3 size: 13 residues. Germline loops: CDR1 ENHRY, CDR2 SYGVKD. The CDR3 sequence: CAITEDRNQPQHF. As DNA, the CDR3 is TGTGCCATCACCGAGGACAGAAATCAGCCCCAGCATTTT.

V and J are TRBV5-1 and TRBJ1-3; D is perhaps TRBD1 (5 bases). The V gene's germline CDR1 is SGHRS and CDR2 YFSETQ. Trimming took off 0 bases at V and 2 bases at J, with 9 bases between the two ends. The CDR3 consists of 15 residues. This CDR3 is CASSLEGRAGNTIYF. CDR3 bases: TGCGCCAGCAGCTTGGAAGGCAGGGCTGGAAACACCATATATTTT.

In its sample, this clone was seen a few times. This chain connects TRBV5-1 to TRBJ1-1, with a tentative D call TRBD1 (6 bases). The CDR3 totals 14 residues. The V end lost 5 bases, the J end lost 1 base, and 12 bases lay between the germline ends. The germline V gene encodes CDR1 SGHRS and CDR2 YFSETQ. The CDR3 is CASSVGQPNTEAFF. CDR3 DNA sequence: TGCGCCAGCAGTGTAGGACAGCCGAACACTGAAGCTTTCTTT.

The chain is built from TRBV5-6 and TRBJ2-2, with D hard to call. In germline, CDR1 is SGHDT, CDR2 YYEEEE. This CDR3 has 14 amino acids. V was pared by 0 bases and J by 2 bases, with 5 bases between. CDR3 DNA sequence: TGTGCCAGCAGCTTGGGTATCAACACCGGGGAGCTGTTTTTT. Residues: CASSLGINTGELFF. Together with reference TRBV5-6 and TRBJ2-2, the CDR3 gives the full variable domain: DAGVTQSPTHLIKTRGQQVTLRCSPKSGHDTVSWYQQALGQGPQFIFQYYEEEERQRGNFPDRFSGHQFPNYSSELNVNALLLGDSALYLCASSLGINTGELFFGEGSRLTVL.

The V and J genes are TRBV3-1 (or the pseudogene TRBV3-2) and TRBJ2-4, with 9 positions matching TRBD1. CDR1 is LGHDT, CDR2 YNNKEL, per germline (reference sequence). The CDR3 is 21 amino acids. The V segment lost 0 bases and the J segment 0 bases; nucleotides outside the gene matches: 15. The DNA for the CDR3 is TGTGCCAGCAGCCAAGATTTACCCGCGGGACAGGGAAAACTAGCCAAAAACATTCAGTACTTC. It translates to CASSQDLPAGQGKLAKNIQYF.

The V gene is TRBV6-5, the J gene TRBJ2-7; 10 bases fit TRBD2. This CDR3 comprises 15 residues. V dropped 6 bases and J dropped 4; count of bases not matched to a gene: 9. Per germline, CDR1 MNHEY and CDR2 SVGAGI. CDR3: CASRRAGGPSYEQYF. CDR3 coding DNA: TGTGCCAGCAGGAGAGCGGGAGGGCCTTCTTACGAGCAGTACTTC.

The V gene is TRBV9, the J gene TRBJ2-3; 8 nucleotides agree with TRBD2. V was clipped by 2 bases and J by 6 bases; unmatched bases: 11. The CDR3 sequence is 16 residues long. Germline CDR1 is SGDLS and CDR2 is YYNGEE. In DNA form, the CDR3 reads TGTGCCAGCAGCGTCCTTCCAGCGGGAGTACGTGATACGCAGTATTTT. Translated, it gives CASSVLPAGVRDTQYF.

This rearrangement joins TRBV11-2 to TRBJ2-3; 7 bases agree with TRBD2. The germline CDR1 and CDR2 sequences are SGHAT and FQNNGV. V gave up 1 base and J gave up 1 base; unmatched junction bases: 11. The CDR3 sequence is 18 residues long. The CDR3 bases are TGTGCCAGCAGCTTAGCCCGAGGCGCGGGAGTGGGCACAGATACGCAGTATTTT. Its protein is CASSLARGAGVGTDTQYF.

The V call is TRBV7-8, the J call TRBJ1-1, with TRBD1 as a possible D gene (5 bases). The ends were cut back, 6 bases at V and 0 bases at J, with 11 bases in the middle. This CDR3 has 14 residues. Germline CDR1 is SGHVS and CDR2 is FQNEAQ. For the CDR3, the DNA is TGTGCCAGCAGTTTCCAGGGTTTGAACACTGAAGCTTTCTTT. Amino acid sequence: CASSFQGLNTEAFF.

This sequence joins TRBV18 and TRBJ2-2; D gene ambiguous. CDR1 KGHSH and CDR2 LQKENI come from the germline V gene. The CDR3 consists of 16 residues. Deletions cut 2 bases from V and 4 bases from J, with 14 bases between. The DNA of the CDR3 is TGTGCCAGCTCACCAATGGCACCCCGTGGCACCGGGGAGCTGTTTTTT. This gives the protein CASSPMAPRGTGELFF.

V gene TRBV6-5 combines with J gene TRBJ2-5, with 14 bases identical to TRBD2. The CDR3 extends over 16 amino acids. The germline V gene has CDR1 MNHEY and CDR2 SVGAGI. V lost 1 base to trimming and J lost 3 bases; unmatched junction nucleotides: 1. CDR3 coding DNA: TGTGCCAGCAGTTACTGGGGACTAGCGGGAGAAGAGACCCAGTACTTC. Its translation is CASSYWGLAGEETQYF.

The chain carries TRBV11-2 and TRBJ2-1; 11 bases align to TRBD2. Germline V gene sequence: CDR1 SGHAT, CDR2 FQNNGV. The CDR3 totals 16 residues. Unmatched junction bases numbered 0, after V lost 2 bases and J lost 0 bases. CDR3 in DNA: TGTGCCAGCAGCTTAACTAGCGGGGGCTCCTACAATGAGCAGTTCTTC. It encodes CASSLTSGGSYNEQFF.

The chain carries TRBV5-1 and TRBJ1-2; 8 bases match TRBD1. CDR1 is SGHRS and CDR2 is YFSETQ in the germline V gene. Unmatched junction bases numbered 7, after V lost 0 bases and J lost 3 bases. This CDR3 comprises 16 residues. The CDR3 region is CASSLASGQGDYGYTF. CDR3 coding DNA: TGCGCCAGCAGCTTGGCGAGTGGACAGGGAGACTATGGCTACACCTTC.

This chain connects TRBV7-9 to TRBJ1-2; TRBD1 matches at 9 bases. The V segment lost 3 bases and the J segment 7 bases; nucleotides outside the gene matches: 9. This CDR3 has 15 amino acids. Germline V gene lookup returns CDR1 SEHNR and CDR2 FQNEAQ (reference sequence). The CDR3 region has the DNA TGTGCCAGCAGCTTGTCATCACAGGGGGCGACTGGCTACACCTTC. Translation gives CASSLSSQGATGYTF.

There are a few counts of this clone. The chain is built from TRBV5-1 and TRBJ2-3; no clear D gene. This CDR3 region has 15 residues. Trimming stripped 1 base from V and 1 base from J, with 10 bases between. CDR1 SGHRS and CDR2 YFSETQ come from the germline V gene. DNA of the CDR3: TGCGCCAGCAGCTTGACTGATATTCGCACAGATACGCAGTATTTT. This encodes CASSLTDIRTDTQYF. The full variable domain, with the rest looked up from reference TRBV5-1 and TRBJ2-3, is KAGVTQTPRYLIKTRGQQVTLSCSPISGHRSVSWYQQTPGQGLQFLFEYFSETQRNKGNFPGRFSGRQFSNSRSEMNVSTLELGDSALYLCASSLTDIRTDTQYFGPGTRLTVL.

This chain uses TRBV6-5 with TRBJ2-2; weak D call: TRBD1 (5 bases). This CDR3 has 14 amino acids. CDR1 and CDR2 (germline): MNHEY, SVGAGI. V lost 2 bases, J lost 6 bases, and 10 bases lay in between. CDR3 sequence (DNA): TGTGCCAGCAGTTACGGTAGCAGGGCCGGGGAGCTGTTTTTT. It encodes CASSYGSRAGELFF.

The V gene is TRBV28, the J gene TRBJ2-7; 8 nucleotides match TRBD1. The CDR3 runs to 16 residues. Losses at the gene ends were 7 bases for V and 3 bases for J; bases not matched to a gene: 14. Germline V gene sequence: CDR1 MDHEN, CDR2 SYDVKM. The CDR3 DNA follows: TGTGCCAGCACCCAAGGGGGTGCAGGGGGCGTCTACGAGCAGTACTTC. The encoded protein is CASTQGGAGGVYEQYF.

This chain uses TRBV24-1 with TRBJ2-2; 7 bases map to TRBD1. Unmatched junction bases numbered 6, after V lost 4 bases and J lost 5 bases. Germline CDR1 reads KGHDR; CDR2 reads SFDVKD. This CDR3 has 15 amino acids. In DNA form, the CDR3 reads TGTGCCACCAGTGAGAGACAGGGCAGAACCGGGGAGCTGTTTTTT. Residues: CATSERQGRTGELFF.

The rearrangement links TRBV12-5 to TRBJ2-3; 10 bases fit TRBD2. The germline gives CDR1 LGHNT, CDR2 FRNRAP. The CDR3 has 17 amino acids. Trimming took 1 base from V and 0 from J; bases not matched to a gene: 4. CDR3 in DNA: TGTGCTAGTGGTTTGGCCAGGACTAGCGGAAGCACAGATACGCAGTATTTT. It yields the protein CASGLARTSGSTDTQYF.

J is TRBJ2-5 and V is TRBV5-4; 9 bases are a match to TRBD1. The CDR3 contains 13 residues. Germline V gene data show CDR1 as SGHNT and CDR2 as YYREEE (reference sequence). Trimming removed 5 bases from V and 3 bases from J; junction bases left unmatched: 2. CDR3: CASRQGAEETQYF. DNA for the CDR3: TGTGCCAGCAGACAGGGGGCTGAAGAGACCCAGTACTTC.

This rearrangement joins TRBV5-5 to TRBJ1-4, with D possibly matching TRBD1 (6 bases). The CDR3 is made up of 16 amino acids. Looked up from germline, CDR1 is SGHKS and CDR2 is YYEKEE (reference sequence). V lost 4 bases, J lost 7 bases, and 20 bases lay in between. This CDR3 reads CASSPAQGRALEKLFF. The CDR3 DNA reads TGTGCCAGCAGCCCCGCTCAGGGGCGGGCGCTTGAAAAACTGTTTTTT.

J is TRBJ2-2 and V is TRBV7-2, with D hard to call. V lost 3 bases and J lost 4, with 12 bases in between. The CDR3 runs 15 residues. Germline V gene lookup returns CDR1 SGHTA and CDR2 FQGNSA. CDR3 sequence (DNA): TGTGCCAGCAGCTTTCTCCCGCCCGGCACCGGGGAGCTGTTTTTT. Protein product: CASSFLPPGTGELFF.

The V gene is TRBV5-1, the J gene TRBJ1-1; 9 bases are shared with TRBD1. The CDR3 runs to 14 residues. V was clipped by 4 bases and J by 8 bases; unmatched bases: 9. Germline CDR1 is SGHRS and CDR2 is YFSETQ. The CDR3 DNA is TGCGCCAGCAGCGTTACCGGGACAGGGCAAGAAGCTTTCTTT. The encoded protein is CASSVTGTGQEAFF.